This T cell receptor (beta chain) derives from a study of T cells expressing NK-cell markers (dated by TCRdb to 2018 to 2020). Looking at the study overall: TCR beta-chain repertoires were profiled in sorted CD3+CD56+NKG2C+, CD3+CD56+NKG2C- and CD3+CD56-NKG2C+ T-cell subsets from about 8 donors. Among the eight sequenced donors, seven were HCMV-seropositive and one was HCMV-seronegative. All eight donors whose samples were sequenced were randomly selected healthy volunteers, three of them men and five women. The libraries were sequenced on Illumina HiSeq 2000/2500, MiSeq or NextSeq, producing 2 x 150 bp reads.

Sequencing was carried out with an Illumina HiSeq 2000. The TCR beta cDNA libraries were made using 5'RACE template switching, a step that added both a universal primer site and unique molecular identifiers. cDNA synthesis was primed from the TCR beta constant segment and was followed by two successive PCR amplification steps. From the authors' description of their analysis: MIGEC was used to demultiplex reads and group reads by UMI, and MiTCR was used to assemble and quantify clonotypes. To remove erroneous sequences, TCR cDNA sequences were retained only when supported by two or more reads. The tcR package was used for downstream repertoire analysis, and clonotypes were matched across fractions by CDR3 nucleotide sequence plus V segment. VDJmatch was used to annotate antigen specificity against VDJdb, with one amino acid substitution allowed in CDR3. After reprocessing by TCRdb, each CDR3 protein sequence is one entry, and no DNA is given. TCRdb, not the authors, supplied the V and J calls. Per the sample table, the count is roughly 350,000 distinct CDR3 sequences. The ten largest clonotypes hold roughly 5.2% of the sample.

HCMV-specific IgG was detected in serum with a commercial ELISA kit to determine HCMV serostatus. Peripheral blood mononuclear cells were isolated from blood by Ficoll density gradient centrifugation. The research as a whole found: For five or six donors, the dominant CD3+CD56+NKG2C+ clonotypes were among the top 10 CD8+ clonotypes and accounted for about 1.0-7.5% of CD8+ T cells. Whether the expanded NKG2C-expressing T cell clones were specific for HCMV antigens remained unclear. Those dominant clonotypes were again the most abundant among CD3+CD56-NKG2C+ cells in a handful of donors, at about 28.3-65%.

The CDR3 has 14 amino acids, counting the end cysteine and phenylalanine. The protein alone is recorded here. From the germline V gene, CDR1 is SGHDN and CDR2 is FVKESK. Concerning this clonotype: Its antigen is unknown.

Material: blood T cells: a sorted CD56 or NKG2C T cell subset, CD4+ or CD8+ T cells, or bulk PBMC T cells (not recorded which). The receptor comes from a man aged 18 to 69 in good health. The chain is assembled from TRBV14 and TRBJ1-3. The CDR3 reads CASSLSYSGNTIYF.